Listed below are T cell receptor beta chains from one sample, sequenced in a study of Graves' ophthalmopathy and Graves' hyperthyroidism. Via MiXCR, TCRdb re-called the multiplex PCR reads, giving one row per CDR3 protein. This sample has some 1.1 million distinct CDR3 sequences, with roughly 35% found just once. Sequenced sample: peripheral blood or thyroid tissue (not recorded which). All receptors come from an adult man with Graves' hyperthyroidism. Both conserved end residues are part of each CDR3. D genes are given only for firm matches. Expanded clones are given a class, and other clones once, few, many or no size at all.

clone size: NA
V gene: TRBV7-2
J gene: TRBJ2-3
D gene: NA
CDR3 DNA: TGTGCCAGCAGCTTAGCCGGGCGGGACACAGATACGCAGTATTTT
CDR3 protein: CASSLAGRDTDTQYF

clone size: many
V gene: TRBV7-8
J gene: TRBJ1-2
D gene: NA
CDR3 DNA: TGTGCCAGCAGCTTAGGCCCTTTGGTTTTGGATGGCTACACCTTC
CDR3 protein: CASSLGPLVLDGYTF

clone size: many
V gene: TRBV12-3/TRBV12-4
J gene: TRBJ1-5
D gene: NA
CDR3 DNA: TGTGCCAGCAGACGCACAGGGACCAATCAGCCCCAGCATTTT
CDR3 protein: CASRRTGTNQPQHF

clone size: many
V gene: TRBV15
J gene: TRBJ1-5
D gene: TRBD1
CDR3 DNA: TGTGCCACCAGCGGAGGGACAGTAGGCAATCAGCCCCAGCATTTT
CDR3 protein: CATSGGTVGNQPQHF

clone size: few
V gene: TRBV6-6
J gene: TRBJ2-5
D gene: TRBD2
CDR3 DNA: TGTGCCAGCAGAGAATGGACTAGCGGATTCCAAGAGACCCAGTACTTC
CDR3 protein: CASREWTSGFQETQYF

clone size: once
V gene: TRBV6-2/TRBV6-3
J gene: TRBJ1-2
D gene: TRBD1
CDR3 DNA: TGTGCCAGCTCCGGGACAGGGGGTACGGGCTACACCTTC
CDR3 protein: CASSGTGGTGYTF

clone size: few
V gene: TRBV7-2
J gene: TRBJ1-5
D gene: NA
CDR3 DNA: TGTGCCAGCAGCTTAGCGGCGGGGGGCGGACAGCCCCAGCATTTT
CDR3 protein: CASSLAAGGGQPQHF

clone size: many
V gene: TRBV7-9
J gene: TRBJ2-2
D gene: TRBD1
CDR3 DNA: TGTGCCAGCAGCGCCAGGACAGGGGGCCGCACCGGGGAGCTGTTTTTT
CDR3 protein: CASSARTGGRTGELFF

clone size: few
V gene: TRBV18
J gene: TRBJ1-5
D gene: TRBD1
CDR3 DNA: TGTGCCAGCTCACCCCTCGGAGGGGGCGTGCAGCCCCAGCATTTT
CDR3 protein: CASSPLGGGVQPQHF

clone size: few
V gene: TRBV7-8
J gene: TRBJ2-2
D gene: NA
CDR3 DNA: TGTGCCAGCAGCTTATCCTTTGGTCCCGGGGAGCTGTTTTTT
CDR3 protein: CASSLSFGPGELFF

clone size: NA
V gene: TRBV10-2
J gene: TRBJ2-7
D gene: TRBD2
CDR3 DNA: TGCGCCAGCAGTGGCGATCCGGGAGGGCCGGGCAACGAGCAGTACTTC
CDR3 protein: CASSGDPGGPGNEQYF

clone size: NA
V gene: TRBV19
J gene: TRBJ1-1
D gene: TRBD1
CDR3 DNA: TGTGCCAGCGGTGACAATGACAGGGTGAACACTGAAGCTTTCTTT
CDR3 protein: CASGDNDRVNTEAFF

clone size: NA
V gene: TRBV19
J gene: TRBJ1-5
D gene: TRBD1
CDR3 DNA: TGTGCCAGTAGTCCAGCCGGGACAGGGCCTCATCAGCCCCAGCATTTT
CDR3 protein: CASSPAGTGPHQPQHF

clone size: many
V gene: TRBV12-3/TRBV12-4
J gene: TRBJ1-2
D gene: NA
CDR3 DNA: TGTGCCAGCAGTTTTGGCAGCGTTAACTATGGCTACACCTTC
CDR3 protein: CASSFGSVNYGYTF

clone size: few
V gene: TRBV7-2
J gene: TRBJ2-5
D gene: TRBD2
CDR3 DNA: TGTGCCAGCAGCTTAGCTCCCCCGGGGGGGCAAGAGACCCAGTACTTC
CDR3 protein: CASSLAPPGGQETQYF

clone size: many
V gene: TRBV7-9
J gene: TRBJ2-5
D gene: TRBD1
CDR3 DNA: TGTGCCAGCAGCGTACCCGGGACAGAAGAGACCCAGTACTTC
CDR3 protein: CASSVPGTEETQYF

clone size: NA
V gene: TRBV6-5
J gene: TRBJ1-1
D gene: NA
CDR3 DNA: TGTGCCAGCAGTTACTCAGGGGTCACTGAAGCTTTCTTT
CDR3 protein: CASSYSGVTEAFF

clone size: NA
V gene: TRBV4-2
J gene: TRBJ2-7
D gene: TRBD1
CDR3 DNA: TGTGCCAGCAGCCAAAGCCGGGACAGTTTCTACGAGCAGTACTTC
CDR3 protein: CASSQSRDSFYEQYF

clone size: NA
V gene: TRBV11-2
J gene: TRBJ1-6
D gene: NA
CDR3 DNA: TGTGCCAGCAGTTACTCGATGCGGGAGAATTCACCCCTCCACTTT
CDR3 protein: CASSYSMRENSPLHF

clone size: few
V gene: TRBV6-5
J gene: TRBJ2-3
D gene: NA
CDR3 DNA: TGTGCCAGCGTGGGTCTGGGGGACGACACAGATACGCAGTATTTT
CDR3 protein: CASVGLGDDTDTQYF

clone size: few
V gene: TRBV6-6
J gene: TRBJ1-1
D gene: NA
CDR3 DNA: TGTGCCAGCAGTATGGCACCCACTGAAGCTTTCTTT
CDR3 protein: CASSMAPTEAFF

clone size: NA
V gene: TRBV12-3/TRBV12-4
J gene: TRBJ2-5
D gene: TRBD1
CDR3 DNA: TGTGCCGGATCCCTGGCAGGGGGCCTACGAGAGACCCAGTACTTC
CDR3 protein: CAGSLAGGLRETQYF

clone size: many
V gene: TRBV4-3
J gene: TRBJ2-7
D gene: NA
CDR3 DNA: TGCGCCAGCAGCCAAGTCTACGGATCCTACGAGCAGTACTTC
CDR3 protein: CASSQVYGSYEQYF

clone size: NA
V gene: TRBV25-1
J gene: TRBJ2-5
D gene: NA
CDR3 DNA: TGTGCCAGCGTCCTTCCGGACCGTCCGGGGACCCAGTACTTC
CDR3 protein: CASVLPDRPGTQYF

clone size: NA
V gene: TRBV29-1
J gene: TRBJ1-1
D gene: NA
CDR3 DNA: TGCAGCGTTGACATCGGGTTGAACACTGAAGCTTTCTTT
CDR3 protein: CSVDIGLNTEAFF